This T cell receptor (beta chain) stems from a study of blood T cell repertoires in COVID-19. Whole-study context: Collection of acute and convalescent COVID-19 samples took place in the United States, Italy and Spain. Sample material is recorded as cDNA or gDNA derived from T cells, B-cell-depleted T cells, or PBMCs.

Using immunoSEQ multiplex PCR, the repertoire was profiled, and TCRdb retains in-frame clones only, with some absent. Among more than 25,000 clones listed, 70% to 90% were seen once. Germline V gene sequence: CDR1 SEHNR, CDR2 FQNEAQ (reference sequence). CDR3 length equals 14 residues. Trimming removed 4 bases from V and 5 bases from J, with 11 bases in between. The chain recombines TRBV7-9 with TRBJ2-2; D might be TRBD1 (6 bases). What was sequenced was peripheral blood. The receptor's source is a man in his 70s with acute or convalescent COVID-19. CDR3 coding DNA: TGTGCCAGCAGCTCCCAGGGGACGACCGGGGAGCTGTTTTTT. It encodes CASSSQGTTGELFF.